This T cell receptor (beta chain) was captured by sequencing in a study of cytomegalovirus exposure and HLA in healthy donors (dated by TCRdb to 2016 to 2017). Broadly, across the study: In an earlier analysis of 587 of the donors, approximately 300 Gb of sequence data and 95 million to 130 million unique TCR beta sequences from 150 million to 200 million T cells were reported. A later genetic analysis took genome-wide SNP genotypes for about 55% of the 666 donors and used that subset as a discovery cohort. To predict cytomegalovirus infection status, the study combined high-throughput TCR immunosequencing, statistical association of individual TCRs with disease status, and machine learning. The number of typed donors differed by locus: about 629-640 for A, B, C, DRB1 and DQB1; 500 to 550 for DQA1; 600 to 610 for DPA1; and about 450 for DPB1. In the later analysis, no new phenotypic data were used to find candidate immune exposures; instead, reliance was placed on TCR beta sequences and their occurrence across donors. The aim of the study was to test whether cataloging public T cell receptors could identify signatures of past pathogen exposure. Every discovery cohort repertoire had been produced on one sequencing platform. HLA typing included class I and class II loci at four-digit resolution. Donor age, sex, ethnicity and CMV serostatus were compiled together with the repertoire data. The study profiled the T cell repertoires of hundreds of subjects by immunosequencing and related them to cytomegalovirus serostatus. Roughly 300 gigabases of sequencing data and 70 million to 100 million unique TCR sequences were included in an early release covering 550 to 650 HLA-typed donors. In addition to the first cohort of several hundred subjects, a separate validation cohort of around 110 different subjects was used. A later analysis re-examined previously published TCR beta repertoires from about 700 donors and added high-resolution HLA genotyping to investigate patterns of TCR occurrence. Of the 300 to 400 genotyped donors, around 81% fell in the genetic ancestry cluster associated with self-reported Caucasian donors. About 5 DR-DQ haplotypes were handled as single units for association and clustering, since linkage in the cohort was strong. Across 398 genotyped donors of the cohort, an average of about 200,000 unique TCR beta nucleotide sequences per donor were sequenced, and approximately 17% of those sequences were non-productive. An earlier analysis of 500 to 650 of the donors applied high-throughput TCR beta sequencing to assess whether each TCR beta V gene segment acted as functional or pseudogenic. Beyond this particular receptor, the publication reports: Assigning TCR associations to individual alleles was difficult when HLA alleles, especially DR and DQ, strongly co-occurred. Because counts were too low, about 18 rarely observed V segments, including chromosome 9 orphons, were left out of the earlier analysis of several hundred of the donors. The 87-base-pair reads could not distinguish some IMGT-functional V segments, including TRBV6-2 and TRBV6-3, so those segments were excluded. In a later genetic analysis, fewer N-insertions in productive TCRs were reported among donors in an Asian-associated ancestry cluster than the approximately 670-donor mean. In an earlier analysis of more than 500 of the donors, most TCR beta V segments appeared in productive rearrangements about 90% or about 30% of the time, broadly matching IMGT annotations. A further reported finding was that TCR beta sequences accurately predicted the HLA-A and HLA-B alleles for most subjects in the first cohort. This cohort had only TCR beta chains sequenced, and the lack of alpha or paired-chain data limited which features could be detected. Cytomegalovirus status was reported to be diagnosed by the classifier with high specificity and sensitivity in both the original and validation cohorts. A later analysis found that TCR association rates varied across HLA loci, with DRB1 alleles showing the most associated TCRs and HLA-C alleles the fewest. According to a later analysis, parvovirus B19, influenza, CMV and Epstein-Barr virus appeared linked to several top co-occurrence clusters. Roughly uniform sequencing depth across donors was assumed in presence/absence analyses, although this assumption may not hold. A later genetic analysis associated a missense DCLRE1C variant with V-gene and J-gene trimming of TCR beta chains, and an independent cohort replicated the association. A later analysis associated about 17,000 TCR beta sequences with specific HLA alleles at a false discovery rate of 0.05. It was suggested by the authors that the approach could potentially be generalized to other disease states and immunological phenotypes. A cluster of highly shared sequence variants was judged likely to be a technical artifact of the sequencing pipeline. In vitro tests confirmed that a few of the cytomegalovirus-associated TCR beta chains recognize cytomegalovirus antigens. Most TCR sequences were seen in very few donors, while some public TCRs were found in many individuals. The study listed 150 to 200 TCR beta chains as associated with cytomegalovirus. CMV serostatus was the only immune exposure information available for the cohort. In a later analysis, most CMV-associated TCR beta chains were found to appear HLA-restricted, with HLA associations seemingly driven largely by CMV exposure. Because HLA typing was missing for some donors at each locus, association tests included only the typed subset. Correlated functional status among segregating V segments might reflect linkage disequilibrium, but an unknown experimental factor could not be ruled out. Compared with equally common non-associated chains, HLA-associated TCR beta chains in a later analysis were more clonally expanded and had lower generation probabilities.

CDR1 and CDR2 are drawn from the germline V gene: SGDLS, YYNGEE. Trimming takes 0 bases off V and 7 bases off J; junction bases not matched to a gene: 10. CDR3 length: 16 amino acids, cysteine to phenylalanine. Left in the record is the CDR3 DNA by itself, 48 bases read in frame from the first base. The method behind the library was the immunoSEQ multiplex PCR assay. For the multiplex PCR, a mixture combining 60 forward primers for TCR Vbeta segments and 13 reverse primers for TCR Jbeta segments was used. Amplification of the CDR3 region of rearranged TCR beta genes was performed with a multiplex PCR assay on genomic DNA. The amplified TCR beta libraries were sequenced on the Illumina HiSeq System as 87-base-pair reads. As for the original processing: In a later analysis, some 80 million unique TCR beta chains were counted across the roughly 670 repertoires, and approximately 11 million of these chains were shared by at least two donors. A nearest-neighbor algorithm error-corrected the raw reads and collapsed the reads into unique sequences, merging closely related sequences to remove PCR and sequencing errors. To assign V, D and J gene segments, CDR3 sequences were aligned to IMGT reference sequences. For a sequence to be retained, at least a six-nucleotide match to both a V gene segment and a J gene segment was required. A rearrangement was called productive if the CDR3 had no stop codons and remained in frame with V and J, and every other rearrangement was called non-productive. CDR3 was defined by IMGT convention, running from the second conserved V-encoded cysteine to the conserved J-encoded phenylalanine. The earlier analysis of some 540 of the donors excluded any sequence lacking an unambiguous match to a single V gene segment. An earlier analysis of fewer than 750 of the donors classified V segments as functional when productive rearrangements were above 56.7% and as segregating when the standard deviation between donors was above 5%. A statistical classification framework was built to diagnose cytomegalovirus status from the catalog of TCR beta chain sequences. In a later analysis, TCR nucleotide sequences were compared against IMGT/GENE-DB human TR gene sequences so that V and J genes could be assigned. Using the TCRdist pipeline, a later analysis assigned CDR3 sequences along with most-parsimonious VDJ recombination scenarios. In a later analysis, each TCR beta chain was defined by its CDR3 amino acid sequence together with its V-gene family, and reads lacking a unique V-gene family were excluded. To address suspected cross-contamination and a sequencing artifact, a later analysis removed over 500 highly shared, low-generation-probability nucleotide sequences. A later analysis calculated a clonal expansion index for each public chain from normalized within-repertoire ranks of inferred template counts. In a later analysis, generation probabilities were computed with a VDJ recombination model fitted to out-of-frame rearrangements, and the resulting probabilities were checked against IGoR. Hypergeometric tests were used in a later analysis to score TCR-TCR, TCR-HLA and TCR-CMV co-occurrence, with a repertoire-size bias correction applied to the TCR pairs. To estimate false discovery rates, a later analysis permuted the HLA or CMV assignments 20 times. In a later analysis, co-occurring TCRs were grouped using DBSCAN, with TCRdist sequence similarity added in when clustering inside HLA-allele-positive subsets. For co-occurrence clustering, repertoires with fewer than 30,000 or more than 120,000 public chains were excluded, along with roughly 5 repertoires with anomalous nucleotide sharing. TCRdb carries this immuneACCESS record with in-frame sequences only. Its versions omit some clonotypes, under half of them owing to an unresolved V gene in the studies checked, with the rest unexplained. That table supplies the V and J calls and clone size; D and trimming were determined from the DNA. The sample yields about 190,000 clones; roughly 77% were counted once. 1.6% of the sample is held by the ten biggest clonotypes.

Note on this clone: This clone's antigen is unknown. No base quality values were provided; no much bigger clone lies one nucleotide off.

In total, roughly 670 healthy bone marrow donors made up the cohort. At the time of sampling, every cohort member was nominally healthy, though immune exposures that went unrecorded were likely present. The donor tested CMV seronegative, placing the donor among the 350 to 400 seronegative members of the cohort. A peripheral blood sample was provided by each donor, and peripheral blood mononuclear cells were used for TCR beta sequencing. The Qiagen DNeasy Blood Extraction Kit was used to extract genomic DNA from the blood cell samples. The receptor's source is a woman in her 50s in good health and CMV-seronegative. Sequencing was performed on PBMCs. The rearrangement combines TRBV9 with TRBJ1-5, and TRBD1 matches 7 of the central bases. The DNA sequence is TGTGCCAGCAGCGTAGTTCCCGGAGACAGGGTCCAGCCCCAGCATTTT. This gives the protein CASSVVPGDRVQPQHF.